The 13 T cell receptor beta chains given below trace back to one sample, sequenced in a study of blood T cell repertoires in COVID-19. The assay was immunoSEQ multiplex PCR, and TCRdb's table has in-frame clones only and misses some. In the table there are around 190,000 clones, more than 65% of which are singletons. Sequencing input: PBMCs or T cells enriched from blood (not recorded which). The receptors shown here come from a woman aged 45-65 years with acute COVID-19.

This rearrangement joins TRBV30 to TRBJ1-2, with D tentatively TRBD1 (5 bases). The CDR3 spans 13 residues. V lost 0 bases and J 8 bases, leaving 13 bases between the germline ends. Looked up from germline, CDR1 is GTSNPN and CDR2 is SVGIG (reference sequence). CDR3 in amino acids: CAWSVGGNLGYTF. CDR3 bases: TGTGCCTGGAGTGTGGGGGGGAATCTGGGCTACACCTTC.

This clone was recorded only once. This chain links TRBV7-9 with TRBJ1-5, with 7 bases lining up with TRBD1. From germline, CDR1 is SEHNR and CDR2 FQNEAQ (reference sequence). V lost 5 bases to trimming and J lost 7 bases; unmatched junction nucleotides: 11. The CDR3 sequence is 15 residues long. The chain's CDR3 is CASSLIGQEGQPQHF. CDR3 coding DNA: TGTGCCAGCAGCCTCATCGGACAGGAGGGACAGCCCCAGCATTTT.

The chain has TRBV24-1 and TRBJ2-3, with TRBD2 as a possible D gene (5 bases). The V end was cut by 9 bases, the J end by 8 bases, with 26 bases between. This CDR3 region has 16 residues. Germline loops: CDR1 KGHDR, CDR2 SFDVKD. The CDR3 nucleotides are TGTGCCACCGGTCTTGGAACGCTCGGAGGACGGAGTACGCAGTATTTT. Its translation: CATGLGTLGGRSTQYF.

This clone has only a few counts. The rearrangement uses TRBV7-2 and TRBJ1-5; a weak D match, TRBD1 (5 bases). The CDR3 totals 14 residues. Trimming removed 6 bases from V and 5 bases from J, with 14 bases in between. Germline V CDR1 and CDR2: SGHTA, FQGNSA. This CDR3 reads CASSRTGPDQPQHF. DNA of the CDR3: TGTGCCAGCAGTAGAACAGGTCCGGATCAGCCCCAGCATTTT.

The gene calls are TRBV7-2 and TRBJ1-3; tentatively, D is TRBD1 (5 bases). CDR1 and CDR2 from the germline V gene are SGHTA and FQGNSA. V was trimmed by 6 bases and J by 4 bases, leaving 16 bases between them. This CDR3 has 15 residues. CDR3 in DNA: TGTGCCAGCAGGGCAGACAGTATTGGAGGAAACACCATATATTTT. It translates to CASRADSIGGNTIYF.

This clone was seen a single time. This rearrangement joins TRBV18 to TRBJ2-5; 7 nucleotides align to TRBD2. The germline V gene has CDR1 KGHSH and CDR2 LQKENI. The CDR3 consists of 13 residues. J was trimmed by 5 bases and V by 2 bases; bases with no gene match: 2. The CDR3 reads CASSPGEGETQYF. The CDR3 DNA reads TGTGCCAGCTCACCAGGGGAGGGTGAGACCCAGTACTTC.

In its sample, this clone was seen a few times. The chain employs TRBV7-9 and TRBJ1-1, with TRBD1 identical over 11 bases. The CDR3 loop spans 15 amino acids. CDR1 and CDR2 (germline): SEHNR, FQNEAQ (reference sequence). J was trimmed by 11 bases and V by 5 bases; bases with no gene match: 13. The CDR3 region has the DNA TGTGCCAGCAGCCCTCCGGGACAGGGGGAGGGAGGGGCTTTCTTT. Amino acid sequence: CASSPPGQGEGGAFF.

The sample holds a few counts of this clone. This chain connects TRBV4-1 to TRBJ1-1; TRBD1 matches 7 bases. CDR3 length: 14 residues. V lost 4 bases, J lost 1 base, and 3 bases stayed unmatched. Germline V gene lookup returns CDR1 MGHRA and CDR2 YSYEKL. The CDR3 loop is CASSPDRTNTEAFF. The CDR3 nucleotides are TGCGCCAGCAGCCCGGACAGGACGAACACTGAAGCTTTCTTT.

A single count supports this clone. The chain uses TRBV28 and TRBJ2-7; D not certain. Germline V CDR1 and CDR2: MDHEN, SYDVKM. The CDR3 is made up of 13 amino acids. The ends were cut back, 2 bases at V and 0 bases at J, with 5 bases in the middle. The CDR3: CASSLHSSYEQYV. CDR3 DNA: TGTGCCAGCAGTTTACACAGCTCCTACGAGCAGTACGTC.

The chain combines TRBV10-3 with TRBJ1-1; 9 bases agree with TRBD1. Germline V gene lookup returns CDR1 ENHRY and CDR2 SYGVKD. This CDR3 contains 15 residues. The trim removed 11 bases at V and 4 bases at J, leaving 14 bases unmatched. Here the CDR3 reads CAHRDRVGSVTEAFF. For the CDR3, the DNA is TGTGCCCACAGGGACAGGGTGGGGTCGGTCACTGAAGCTTTCTTT.

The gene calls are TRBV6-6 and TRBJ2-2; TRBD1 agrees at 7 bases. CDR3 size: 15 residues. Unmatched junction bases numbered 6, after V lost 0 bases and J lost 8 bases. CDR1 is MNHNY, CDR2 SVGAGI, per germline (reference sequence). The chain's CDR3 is CASSYSKGASGELFF. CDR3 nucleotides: TGTGCCAGCAGTTACTCGAAGGGGGCATCGGGGGAGCTGTTTTTT.

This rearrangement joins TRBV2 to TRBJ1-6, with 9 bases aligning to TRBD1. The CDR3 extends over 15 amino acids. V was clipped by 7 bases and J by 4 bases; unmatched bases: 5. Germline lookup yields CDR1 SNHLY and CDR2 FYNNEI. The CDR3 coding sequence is TGTGCCAGCATAGGGACAGGGCAATATAATTCACCCCTCCACTTT. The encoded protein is CASIGTGQYNSPLHF.

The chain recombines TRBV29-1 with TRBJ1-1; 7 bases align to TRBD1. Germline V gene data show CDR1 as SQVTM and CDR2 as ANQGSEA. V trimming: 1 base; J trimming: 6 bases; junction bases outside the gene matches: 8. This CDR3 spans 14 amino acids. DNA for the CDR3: TGCAGCGTTGAAGGAACGGACAGGTCAGCTGAAGCTTTCTTT. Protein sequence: CSVEGTDRSAEAFF.